A single sample is the source of the 32 T cell receptor beta chains below, sequenced in a study of T cell clones after liver transplantation. Clones were sequenced by immunoSEQ multiplex PCR, and TCRdb holds only the in-frame ones, with some missing. This table holds roughly 65,000 clones, 92% found once. The source was CD4+ T cells from blood, collected around 25 months after liver transplant. These receptors were obtained from a human patient who received a liver transplant. These T cells may partly come from the graft donor.

The chain recombines TRBV28 with TRBJ2-7; 9 bases match TRBD2. After removal of 5 bases from V and 0 bases from J, the junction contained 5 bases not matched to a gene. The germline CDR1 and CDR2 sequences are MDHEN and SYDVKM. There are 15 residues in the CDR3. This chain's CDR3 is CASSPWTSASYEQYF. Here the CDR3 DNA reads TGTGCCAGCAGTCCTTGGACTAGCGCCTCCTACGAGCAGTACTTC.

The V call is TRBV19, the J call TRBJ1-5, with D possibly matching TRBD1 (6 bases). The CDR3 contains 17 residues. V lost 8 bases and J 4 bases, leaving 24 bases between the germline ends. Germline V gives CDR1 LNHDA, CDR2 SQIVND (reference sequence). CDR3 nucleotides: TGTGCCAGTGCCCGGCCGCCCCAGACAGGATATAATCAGCCCCAGCATTTT. It is translated as CASARPPQTGYNQPQHF.

V and J are TRBV27 and TRBJ2-6; a possible D gene is TRBD1 (6 bases). The length of the CDR3 is 17 residues. Per the germline V gene, CDR1 is MNHEY and CDR2 is SMNVEV (reference sequence). The V end was cut by 6 bases, the J end by 4 bases, with 19 bases between. CDR3 in DNA: TGTGCCAGCAGCTTAAGTCCCGGACAGCCAGGGGCCAACGTCCTGACTTTC. Translation gives CASSLSPGQPGANVLTF.

The gene calls are TRBV2 and TRBJ1-6, with D hard to call. There are 13 residues in the CDR3. Trimming took 3 bases from V and 10 from J, leaving 10 bases between them. Germline V CDR1 and CDR2: SNHLY, FYNNEI. CDR3 nucleotides: TGTGCCAGCAGTGACGGGATCGGCTCACCCCTCCACTTT. Translated: CASSDGIGSPLHF.

The V call is TRBV5-6, the J call TRBJ2-4; D is perhaps TRBD1 or TRBD2 (5 bases each). This CDR3 contains 15 residues. Looked up from germline, CDR1 is SGHDT and CDR2 is YYEEEE. V was clipped by 1 base and J by 0 bases, with 8 bases between them. CDR3 loop: CASSLLGVAKNIQYF. As DNA, the CDR3 is TGTGCCAGCAGCTTGTTGGGGGTAGCCAAAAACATTCAGTACTTC.

The chain recombines TRBV30 with TRBJ2-7, with D perhaps TRBD1 (6 bases). The length of the CDR3 is 13 residues. V dropped 5 bases and J dropped 7 bases, with 18 bases sitting between them. The germline gives CDR1 GTSNPN, CDR2 SVGIG (reference sequence). CDR3 coding DNA: TGTGCCTGGCTTGGGCTGGGGGCCGGTGAGCAGTACTTC. Encoded protein: CAWLGLGAGEQYF.

The CDR3 DNA sequence: TGTGCCAGCAGTGTCAGTAGGACAGCCGACTACGAGCAGTACTTC. Its protein product is CASSVSRTADYEQYF. The chain uses TRBV2 and TRBJ2-7; possibly TRBD1 for D (6 bases). The ends were cut back, 4 bases at V and 3 bases at J, with 16 bases in the middle. Germline loops: CDR1 SNHLY, CDR2 FYNNEI. This CDR3 comprises 15 residues.

The genes are TRBV2 and TRBJ1-6; tentatively, D is TRBD1 (6 bases). This CDR3 contains 12 residues. Germline V gives CDR1 SNHLY, CDR2 FYNNEI. Trimming took off 6 bases at V and 9 bases at J, with 9 bases between the two ends. The CDR3 protein is CASRDRSSPLHF. CDR3 in DNA: TGTGCCAGCAGGGACAGAAGTTCACCCCTCCACTTT.

This chain links TRBV12-1 with TRBJ2-1; the table's D call, TRBD2, has no DNA check behind it. TRBV12-1 is a pseudogene. The CDR3 length is 17 residues. CDR3 DNA: TGTGCCAGCAGCACTAACCTACTTGAACGGAGGGACAATGAGCAGTTCTTC. It specifies CASSTNLLERRDNEQFF.

The rearrangement uses TRBV5-4 and TRBJ2-7; D gene uncertain. This CDR3 comprises 14 residues. Germline V CDR1 and CDR2: SGHNT, YYREEE (reference sequence). Trimming removed 0 bases from V and 5 bases from J, with 12 bases in between. The CDR3 reads CASSLDQVGHEQYF. The CDR3 DNA reads as TGTGCCAGCAGCTTGGACCAGGTAGGCCACGAGCAGTACTTC.

CDR3 coding DNA: TGTGCCAGCAGTTTGGGAGTCGGGAGGGGAAATGAGCAGTTCTTC. It is translated as CASSLGVGRGNEQFF. The chain combines TRBV27 with TRBJ2-1; TRBD2 matches 8 bases. The V and J ends lost 3 bases and 7 bases, in that order; junction bases with no gene match: 8. The germline gives CDR1 MNHEY, CDR2 SMNVEV (reference sequence). The CDR3 length is 15 residues.

Worth noting for this clone: Other DNA sequences of this sample code for an identical CDR3. The chain is built from TRBV5-1 and TRBJ2-3; D ambiguous. The CDR3 totals 13 residues. Germline values: CDR1 SGHRS, CDR2 YFSETQ. Trimming stripped 1 base from V and 6 bases from J, with 9 bases between. The CDR3 here is CASSLFVRDTQYF. The CDR3 DNA reads as TGCGCCAGCAGCTTGTTCGTGCGGGATACGCAGTATTTT.

This chain joins TRBV10-2 and TRBJ2-7; D gene unclear. V was trimmed by 6 bases and J by 3 bases, leaving 15 bases between them. In germline, CDR1 is WSHSY, CDR2 SAAADI. The CDR3 runs to 14 residues. The CDR3 DNA follows: TGCGCCAGCAGAGACACCCTCCTGAACTACGAGCAGTACTTC. This gives the protein CASRDTLLNYEQYF.

This rearrangement joins TRBV10-3 to TRBJ1-5; D remains unclear. Trimming removed 4 bases at V and 2 bases at J, with 6 bases between. Germline-derived CDR1 and CDR2 are ENHRY and SYGVKD. The CDR3 covers 13 residues. The CDR3 DNA is TGTGCCATCAGTGGTCCAGGCAATCAGCCCCAGCATTTT. Translation: CAISGPGNQPQHF.

In this sample, this clone turned up once. The chain has TRBV11-2 and TRBJ2-2; D is unclear. V lost 0 bases and J lost 6, with 5 bases in between. The CDR3 has 13 residues. Per germline, CDR1 SGHAT and CDR2 FQNNGV. This CDR3 is CASSLDLAGELFF. CDR3 nucleotides: TGTGCCAGCAGCTTAGATTTAGCCGGGGAGCTGTTTTTT.

As DNA, the CDR3 is TGTGCCAGCAGCTTAGGGGGGACTCGCAATCAGCCCCAGCATTTT. Translating it yields CASSLGGTRNQPQHF. The chain recombines TRBV11-2 with TRBJ1-5, with D perhaps TRBD1 (5 bases). CDR3 size: 15 residues. The germline gives CDR1 SGHAT, CDR2 FQNNGV. The germline V and J ends were trimmed by 1 base and 2 bases, with 9 bases remaining between them.

V is TRBV27 and J is TRBJ2-4, with TRBD2 matching 7 bases. Germline V gives CDR1 MNHEY, CDR2 SMNVEV (reference sequence). The CDR3 is 17 amino acids. The junction had 15 bases not matched to a gene; V was cut back by 7 bases and J by 3 bases. CDR3 loop: CASTLPERSGIKNIQYF. DNA of the CDR3: TGTGCCAGCACCCTCCCAGAGAGAAGCGGGATCAAAAACATTCAGTACTTC.

This clone was observed a single time. The CDR3 region has the DNA TGCGCCAGCAGCGAAGGGGGGGCCAACGTCCTGACTTTC. Its protein is CASSEGGANVLTF. The rearrangement uses TRBV5-1 and TRBJ2-6, with no clear D. The CDR3 spans 13 residues. The V end was cut by 4 bases, the J end by 4 bases, with 6 bases between. CDR1 SGHRS and CDR2 YFSETQ come from the germline V gene.

The chain combines TRBV6-1 with TRBJ1-4; 7 nucleotides line up with TRBD1. This CDR3 has 15 residues. V lost 2 bases and J lost 8; bases outside the gene matches: 8. Germline V lookup: CDR1 MNHNS, CDR2 SASEGT. The CDR3 DNA follows: TGTGCCAGCAGTGAAAGGTTGACAGGGCTCGAAAAACTGTTTTTT. This encodes CASSERLTGLEKLFF.

This chain joins TRBV5-5 and TRBJ2-4; the match to TRBD2 covers 7 bases. The CDR3 has 15 amino acids. The V gene end was trimmed by 4 bases and the J gene end by 7 bases; junction bases not matched to a gene: 11. Germline CDR1 reads SGHKS; CDR2 reads YYEKEE (reference sequence). The CDR3 here is CASSDRDYEGNIQYF. The CDR3 coding sequence is TGTGCCAGCAGCGACCGGGACTACGAAGGGAACATTCAGTACTTC. The complete variable domain, with remaining parts taken from reference TRBV5-5 and TRBJ2-4, reads DAGVTQSPTHLIKTRGQQVTLRCSPISGHKSVSWYQQVLGQGPQFIFQYYEKEERGRGNFPDRFSARQFPNYSSELNVNALLLGDSALYLCASSDRDYEGNIQYFGAGTRLSVL.

The chain is built from TRBV5-4 and TRBJ2-1, with 14 bases matching TRBD2. The germline V gene has CDR1 SGHNT and CDR2 YYREEE (reference sequence). The CDR3 is 16 amino acids. V dropped 4 bases and J dropped 8; count of bases not matched to a gene: 8. The CDR3 coding sequence is TGTGCCAGCAGCCCTACAAGGACTAGCGGGAGGCATGAGCAGTTCTTC. This sequence encodes CASSPTRTSGRHEQFF. The full variable domain, with the rest looked up from reference TRBV5-4 and TRBJ2-1, is ETGVTQSPTHLIKTRGQQVTLRCSSQSGHNTVSWYQQALGQGPQFIFQYYREEENGRGNFPPRFSGLQFPNYSSELNVNALELDDSALYLCASSPTRTSGRHEQFFGPGTRLTVL.

The chain joins TRBV12-5 to TRBJ2-1; weak D call: TRBD2 (5 bases). With 2 bases removed from V and 4 bases from J, the gap between germline ends came to 9 bases. The germline gives CDR1 LGHNT, CDR2 FRNRAP. CDR3 length: 14 residues. The CDR3: CASGLIREYNEQFF. CDR3 nucleotide sequence: TGTGCTAGTGGTTTGATCCGGGAATACAATGAGCAGTTCTTC.

The chain recombines TRBV28 with TRBJ1-5; D remains ambiguous. Looked up from germline, CDR1 is MDHEN and CDR2 is SYDVKM. Trimming removed 6 bases from V and 3 bases from J, with 12 bases in between. The CDR3 length is 14 residues. Written as DNA, the CDR3 is TGTGCCAGCAGGATTACTACGCCCAATCAGCCCCAGCATTTT. It is translated as CASRITTPNQPQHF.

This chain's CDR3 is CASTPEAASYEQYF. CDR3 DNA sequence: TGCGCCAGCACCCCGGAGGCGGCCTCCTACGAGCAGTACTTC. This chain uses TRBV5-1 with TRBJ2-7; tentative D call: TRBD2 (5 bases). This CDR3 has 14 residues. The V gene's germline CDR1 is SGHRS and CDR2 YFSETQ. V was pared by 6 bases and J by 0 bases, with 13 bases between.

The rearrangement uses TRBV28 and TRBJ2-2, with 7 bases aligning to TRBD1. CDR3 length: 16 residues. J gave up 1 base and V 6 bases, and 8 bases lay outside the gene matches. CDR1 and CDR2 from the germline V gene are MDHEN and SYDVKM. The CDR3 sequence: CASRNTGAKNTGELFF. For the CDR3, the DNA is TGTGCCAGCAGAAATACAGGGGCGAAGAACACCGGGGAGCTGTTTTTT.

The CDR3 spells CASTQGLATSTQYF. The DNA for the CDR3 is TGTGCCAGCACTCAGGGACTAGCGACTAGTACGCAGTATTTT. The rearrangement joins TRBV25-1 to TRBJ2-3, with TRBD2 matching 10 bases. CDR3 size: 14 residues. Germline V gives CDR1 MGHDK, CDR2 SYGVNS. V trimming: 7 bases; J trimming: 8 bases; junction bases outside the gene matches: 9.

The CDR3 spells CASSRSTPGQGYEQYF. The CDR3 DNA is TGTGCCAGCTCACGCTCAACCCCGGGACAGGGCTACGAGCAGTACTTC. The J gene is TRBJ2-7, the V gene TRBV18, with 9 bases identical to TRBD1. CDR3 length: 16 residues. Per germline, CDR1 KGHSH and CDR2 LQKENI. Trimming at V came to 4 bases and at J to 3 bases, leaving 10 bases not matched to a gene.

V is TRBV12-5 and J is TRBJ2-3; TRBD1 matches at 11 bases. Unmatched junction bases numbered 6, after V lost 5 bases and J lost 5 bases. Looked up from germline, CDR1 is LGHNT and CDR2 is FRNRAP. The CDR3 has 15 residues. CDR3: CASGPKGQGVDTQYF. DNA of the CDR3: TGTGCTAGTGGTCCCAAGGGACAGGGGGTAGATACGCAGTATTTT.

The V gene is TRBV25-1, the J gene TRBJ2-3, with 8 bases matching TRBD2. J was trimmed by 0 bases and V by 4 bases; bases with no gene match: 12. Looked up from germline, CDR1 is MGHDK and CDR2 is SYGVNS. The CDR3 is 18 amino acids. CDR3 sequence: CASSGGMILAASTDTQYF. In DNA form, the CDR3 reads TGTGCCAGCAGTGGAGGGATGATACTAGCGGCTAGCACAGATACGCAGTATTTT.

CDR3 DNA: TGTGCCAGCAGCTTAGTTGTCCGCCCCCTTACGTCCGAGCAGTACTTC. Residues: CASSLVVRPLTSEQYF. This rearrangement joins TRBV7-2 to TRBJ2-7; D gene uncertain. Germline V gene data show CDR1 as SGHTA and CDR2 as FQGNSA. Trimming removed 1 base at V and 6 bases at J, with 19 bases between. CDR3 length equals 16 residues.

The chain combines TRBV29-1 with TRBJ2-3; no clear D gene. V was clipped by 2 bases and J by 2 bases, with 5 bases between them. Germline V gene data show CDR1 as SQVTM and CDR2 as ANQGSEA. The CDR3 contains 12 residues. The DNA of the CDR3 is TGCAGCGTTGAACTTAACACAGATACGCAGTATTTT. This sequence encodes CSVELNTDTQYF.

The gene calls are TRBV5-1 and TRBJ1-2; 9 positions agree with TRBD1. Germline CDR1 is SGHRS and CDR2 is YFSETQ. The CDR3 totals 16 residues. V shed 6 bases, J shed 7 bases, and the junction held 16 bases outside the gene matches. The CDR3 sequence: CASTSQPGQGISGYTF. CDR3 bases: TGCGCCAGCACATCCCAACCGGGACAGGGTATAAGTGGCTACACCTTC.